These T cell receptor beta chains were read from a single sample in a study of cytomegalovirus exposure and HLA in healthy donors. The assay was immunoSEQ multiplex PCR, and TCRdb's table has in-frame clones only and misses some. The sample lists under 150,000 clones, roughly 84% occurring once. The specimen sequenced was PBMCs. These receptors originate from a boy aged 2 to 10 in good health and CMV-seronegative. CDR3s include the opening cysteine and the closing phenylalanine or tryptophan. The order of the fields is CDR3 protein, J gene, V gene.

CDR3 protein: CASSVAGSLYNEQFF
J gene: TRBJ2-1
V gene: TRBV6-1

CDR3 protein: CASSRLVSDETQYF
J gene: TRBJ2-5
V gene: TRBV19

CDR3 protein: CASSRVVGIHTDTQYF
J gene: TRBJ2-3
V gene: TRBV5-1

CDR3 protein: CASTRGNTEAFF
J gene: TRBJ1-1
V gene: TRBV6-5

CDR3 protein: CASRQDPDLDGYTF
J gene: TRBJ1-2
V gene: TRBV18

CDR3 protein: CAWSVKAGSNYGYTF
J gene: TRBJ1-2
V gene: TRBV30

CDR3 protein: CASSLRTSGEETQYF
J gene: TRBJ2-5
V gene: TRBV11-3

CDR3 protein: CAILPGQGISEAFF
J gene: TRBJ1-1
V gene: TRBV10-3

CDR3 protein: CASSAPLAGYNEQFF
J gene: TRBJ2-1
V gene: TRBV7-6

CDR3 protein: CAISGAYEQYF
J gene: TRBJ2-7
V gene: TRBV10-3